A selection of T cell receptor beta chains follows, all from one sample in a study of identical twins. TCRdb independently ran MiXCR on the 5' RACE reads; one entry per CDR3 protein. Of about 250,000 distinct CDR3 sequences in the sample, more than 13% are singletons; the top ten hold 7% to 9%. The specimen sequenced was memory (CD45RO+) T cells sorted from blood. These receptors all stem from a woman younger than 30 in good health. The CDR3 runs from the conserved cysteine through the conserved F or W. The D gene is left open where the match is weak. Only some rows state a clone size, as once, few, many or a class for expanded clones.

CDR3	DNA	V	D	J	size
CSARGRAYSRGTGELFF	TGCAGTGCTAGAGGAAGGGCATATAGCCGGGGCACCGGGGAGCTGTTTTTT	TRBV20-1	-	TRBJ2-2	few
CSAAGTGGYEQYF	TGCAGTGCTGCAGGGACAGGGGGCTACGAGCAGTACTTC	TRBV20-1	TRBD1	TRBJ2-7	-
CASSLTSGGAGELFF	TGTGCCAGCAGTTTGACTAGCGGGGGAGCCGGGGAGCTGTTTTTT	TRBV6-2/TRBV6-3	TRBD2	TRBJ2-2	many
CASAEVLRGTEAFF	TGCGCCAGCGCCGAGGTGCTGCGTGGCACTGAAGCTTTCTTT	TRBV10-2	-	TRBJ1-1	few
CASLLGVERPQHF	TGCGCCAGCCTGCTTGGGGTGGAGCGGCCCCAGCATTTT	TRBV23-1	-	TRBJ1-5	-
CASSRGRLDTEAFF	TGTGCCAGCAGCAGAGGCAGGTTGGACACTGAAGCTTTCTTT	TRBV12-3/TRBV12-4	-	TRBJ1-1	-
CASSGASAANEQFF	TGTGCCAGCAGCGGAGCTAGCGCTGCCAATGAGCAGTTCTTC	TRBV9	-	TRBJ2-1	-
CASRRQGKSGELFF	TGTGCCAGCAGGCGACAGGGTAAATCCGGGGAGCTGTTTTTT	TRBV2	TRBD1	TRBJ2-2	-
CASSFLAGGTGELFF	TGTGCCAGCAGCTTCCTAGCGGGGGGGACCGGGGAGCTGTTTTTT	TRBV11-2	TRBD2	TRBJ2-2	few
CASSPGTPVGTDTQYF	TGTGCCAGCTCACCCGGCACTCCTGTGGGCACAGATACGCAGTATTTT	TRBV18	-	TRBJ2-3	few
CASSVWGIYGYTF	TGTGCCAGCAGTGTGTGGGGTATCTATGGCTACACCTTC	TRBV7-9	-	TRBJ1-2	few